This T cell receptor (beta chain) was identified in a study of T cells in Graves' hyperthyroidism and ophthalmopathy. The study excluded patients with uncontrolled infection, other autoimmune disease, pregnancy or lactation. The source material, RNA transcripts, was used to amplify TCR beta CDR3 regions. The HTBI primer set served for first-round RT-PCR of the TCR CDR3. TCRdb passed the multiplex PCR reads through MiXCR, listing each CDR3 protein once. The sample shows about 540,000 distinct CDR3 sequences, about 45% of them seen only once. CDR1 is SQVTM and CDR2 is ANQGSEA in the germline V gene. The V end was cut by 6 bases, the J end by 0 bases, with 12 bases between. This CDR3 spans 14 amino acids.

This TCR was recovered from a woman younger than 30 with Graves' hyperthyroidism. What was sequenced was peripheral blood or thyroid tissue (not recorded which). The chain has TRBV29-1 and TRBJ2-1, with D maybe TRBD2 (5 bases). The CDR3 DNA follows: TGCAGCGTCCTGCGCCGGGACTCCTACAATGAGCAGTTCTTC. Amino acids: CSVLRRDSYNEQFF.